The rows below give T cell receptor beta chains drawn from one sample of a study of monozygotic twins with inflammatory bowel disease. Using the 5' RACE reads, TCRdb records one entry per CDR3 protein without DNA. The listing contains approximately 200,000 distinct CDR3 sequences. Sample: blood. These receptor sequences come from a human donor with ulcerative colitis or Crohn's disease, or a healthy co-twin of an affected twin (not recorded which). Each CDR3 is given with its conserved first and last residue. Each record gives: J gene, V gene, CDR3 protein.

>TRBJ2-5|TRBV6-5
CASSYTGQGDETQYF
>TRBJ2-1|TRBV19
CASSLAGGLFNEQFF
>TRBJ1-5|TRBV18
CASSLGLNSNQPQHF
>TRBJ2-1|TRBV5-1
CASAREGGYNEQFF
>TRBJ2-1|TRBV5-1
CASSLDRGSNEQFF
>TRBJ2-1|TRBV12-3/TRBV12-4
CASSLWLSYNEQFF
>TRBJ2-1|TRBV9
CASNPGTSNEQFF
>TRBJ1-5|TRBV2
CASKPRGYDSNQPQHF
>TRBJ1-2|TRBV9
CASSATGTDYGYTF
>TRBJ2-1|TRBV10-3
CAITVAGGSYNEQFF
>TRBJ2-2|TRBV11-2
CASTLRAWGTGELFF
>TRBJ2-1|TRBV5-1
CASSRGGGGTYNDQFF
>TRBJ2-6|TRBV4-2
CASSHTSPGLSGANVLTF
>TRBJ1-1|TRBV6-5
CASSRELDTEAFF
>TRBJ2-3|TRBV2
CASLAGLTDTQYF
>TRBJ2-5|TRBV5-1
CASSSPGGLAETQYF
>TRBJ2-1|TRBV5-1
CASTSSGGYNEQFF
>TRBJ1-1|TRBV20-1
CSAQIYQKGINTEAFF
>TRBJ2-1|TRBV5-1
CASSNSLSGSRYNEQFF
>TRBJ2-1|TRBV7-9
CASSLGVPGSYNEQFF
>TRBJ2-5|TRBV7-2
CASSLPGAETQYF
>TRBJ2-1|TRBV28
CASSFLTSYNEQFF
>TRBJ1-4|TRBV20-1
CSASEAGGEKLFF
>TRBJ2-5|TRBV30
CAWSGGETQYF
>TRBJ1-2|TRBV12-3/TRBV12-4
CATRGGRDYGYTF
>TRBJ2-5|TRBV20-1
CSATPRSRQETQYF
>TRBJ1-1|TRBV5-1
CASSSTGLYEAFF
>TRBJ1-1|TRBV7-6
CASSPSLTGANTEAFF
>TRBJ1-6|TRBV7-9
CASSLEGGSPLHF
>TRBJ2-6|TRBV18
CASSAPMDRAGANVLTF
>TRBJ1-2|TRBV10-3
CAISAKGDTGYTF
>TRBJ2-1|TRBV27
CASTGGIHNEQFF
>TRBJ1-5|TRBV6-4
CASSDSRVQPQHF
>TRBJ2-1|TRBV5-1
CASSPSGTRANNEQFF
>TRBJ2-5|TRBV5-5
CASSLGGGWDF
>TRBJ2-1|TRBV20-1
CSARDFGQGGHEQFF
>TRBJ2-1|TRBV27
CASSLSWTGHNEQFF
>TRBJ2-7|TRBV11-2
CASTPYASGFSSYEQYF
>TRBJ2-1|TRBV10-3
CAISAGNSYNEQFF
>TRBJ1-2|TRBV3-1
CASSLGTVSNYGYTF
>TRBJ1-1|TRBV5-1
CASSLGTGINTEAFF
>TRBJ2-7|TRBV20-1
CSAREAGGAAEQYF
>TRBJ1-1|TRBV18
CASSPPAGFGAFF
>TRBJ1-1|TRBV5-1
CASSATGDLNTEAFF
>TRBJ1-2|TRBV12-3/TRBV12-4
CASRRDRGLNYTF
>TRBJ1-4|TRBV5-1
CASSSGGSRGEKLFF
>TRBJ2-3|TRBV28
CASSLMGDTQYF
>TRBJ2-7|TRBV24-1
CATSESGQGYEQYF
>TRBJ2-2|TRBV13
CASSPGGVELFF
>TRBJ1-6|TRBV5-1
CASSLAGTGNSPLHF
>TRBJ1-5|TRBV18
CASSETSTGTGNQPQHF
>TRBJ1-1|TRBV7-3
CASSLTGAVNTEAFF
>TRBJ2-7|TRBV21-1
CASFRDYSYEQYF
>TRBJ1-1|TRBV5-5
CASSFSLDTEAFF